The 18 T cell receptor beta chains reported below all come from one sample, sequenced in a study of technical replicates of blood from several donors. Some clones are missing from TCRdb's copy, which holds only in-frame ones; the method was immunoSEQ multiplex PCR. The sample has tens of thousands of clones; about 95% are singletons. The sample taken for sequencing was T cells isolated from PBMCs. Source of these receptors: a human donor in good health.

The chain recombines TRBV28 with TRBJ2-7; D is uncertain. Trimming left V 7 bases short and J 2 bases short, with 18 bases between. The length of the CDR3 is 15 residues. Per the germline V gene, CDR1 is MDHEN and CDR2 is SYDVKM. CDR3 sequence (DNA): TGTGCCAGCACAGGAAGGTTAAGAAACACCTACGAGCAGTACTTC. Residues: CASTGRLRNTYEQYF.

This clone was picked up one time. CDR3 sequence: CASSSLSGRAVNEQYF. CDR3 in DNA: TGTGCCAGCAGCTCACTTAGCGGGAGGGCCGTTAACGAGCAGTACTTC. The V call is TRBV11-1, the J call TRBJ2-7; 11 nucleotides line up with TRBD2. Germline CDR1 and CDR2: SGHAT and FQDESV (reference sequence). The CDR3 sequence is 16 residues long. Trimming removed 4 bases from V and 5 bases from J; junction bases left unmatched: 10.

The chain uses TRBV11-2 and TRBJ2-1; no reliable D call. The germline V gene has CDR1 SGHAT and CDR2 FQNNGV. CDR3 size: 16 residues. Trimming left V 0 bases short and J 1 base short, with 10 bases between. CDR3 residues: CASSLDEFRSYNEQFF. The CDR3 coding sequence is TGTGCCAGCAGCTTAGACGAGTTCAGGTCCTACAATGAGCAGTTCTTC.

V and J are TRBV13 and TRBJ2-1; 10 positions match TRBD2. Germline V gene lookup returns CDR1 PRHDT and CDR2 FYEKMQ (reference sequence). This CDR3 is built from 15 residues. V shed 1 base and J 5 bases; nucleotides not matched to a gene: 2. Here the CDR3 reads CASSLVAGGHNEQFF. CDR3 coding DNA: TGTGCCAGCAGCTTAGTAGCGGGGGGCCACAATGAGCAGTTCTTC.

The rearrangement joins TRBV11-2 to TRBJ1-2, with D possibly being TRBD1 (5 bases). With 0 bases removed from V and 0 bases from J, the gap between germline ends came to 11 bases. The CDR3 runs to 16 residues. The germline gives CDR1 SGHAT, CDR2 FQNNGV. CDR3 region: CASSLDGWGSNYGYTF. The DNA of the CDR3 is TGTGCCAGCAGCTTAGATGGGTGGGGCTCTAACTATGGCTACACCTTC.

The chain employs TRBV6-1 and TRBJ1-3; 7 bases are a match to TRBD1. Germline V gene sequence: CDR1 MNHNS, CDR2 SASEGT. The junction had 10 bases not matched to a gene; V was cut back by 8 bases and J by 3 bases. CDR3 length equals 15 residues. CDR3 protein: CASGLQGSGGNTIYF. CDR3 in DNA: TGTGCCAGCGGATTACAGGGGTCGGGTGGAAACACCATATATTTT.

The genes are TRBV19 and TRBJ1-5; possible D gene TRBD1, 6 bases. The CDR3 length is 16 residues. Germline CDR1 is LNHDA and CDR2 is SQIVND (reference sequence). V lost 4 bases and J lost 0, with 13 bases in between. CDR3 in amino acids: CASSKTQGASNQPQHF. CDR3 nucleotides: TGTGCCAGTAGTAAGACACAGGGTGCTAGCAATCAGCCCCAGCATTTT.

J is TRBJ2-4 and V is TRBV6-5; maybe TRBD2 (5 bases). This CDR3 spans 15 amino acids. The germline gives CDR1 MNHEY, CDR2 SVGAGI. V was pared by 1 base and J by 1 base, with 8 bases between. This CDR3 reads CASSYFSGAKNIQYF. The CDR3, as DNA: TGTGCCAGCAGTTACTTCTCGGGGGCCAAAAACATTCAGTACTTC.

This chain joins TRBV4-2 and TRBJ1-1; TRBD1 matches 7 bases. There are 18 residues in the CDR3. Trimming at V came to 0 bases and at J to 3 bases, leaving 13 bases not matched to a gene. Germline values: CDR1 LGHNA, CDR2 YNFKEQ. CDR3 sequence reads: CASSQDLAGYRGDTEAFF. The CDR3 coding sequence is TGTGCCAGCAGCCAAGATCTCGCCGGATACAGGGGTGACACTGAAGCTTTCTTT.

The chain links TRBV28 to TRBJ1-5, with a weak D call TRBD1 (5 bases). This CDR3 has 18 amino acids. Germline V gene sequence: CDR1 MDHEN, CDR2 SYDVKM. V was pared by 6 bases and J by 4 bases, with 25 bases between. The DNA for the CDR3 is TGTGCCAGCAGGAAGAGATGGGATGGTGGCAGGGCGAATCAGCCCCAGCATTTT. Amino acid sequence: CASRKRWDGGRANQPQHF.

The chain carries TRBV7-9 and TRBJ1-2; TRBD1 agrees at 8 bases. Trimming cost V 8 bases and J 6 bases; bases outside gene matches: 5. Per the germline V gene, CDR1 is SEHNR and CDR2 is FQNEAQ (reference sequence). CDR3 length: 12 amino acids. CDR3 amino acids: CASAGGPHGYTF. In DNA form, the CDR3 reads TGTGCCAGCGCAGGGGGCCCTCATGGCTACACCTTC.

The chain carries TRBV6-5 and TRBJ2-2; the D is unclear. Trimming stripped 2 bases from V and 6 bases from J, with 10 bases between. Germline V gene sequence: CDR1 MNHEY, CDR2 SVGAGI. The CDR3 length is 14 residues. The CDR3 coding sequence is TGTGCCAGCAGTTACCAACATTTGGCCGGGGAGCTGTTTTTT. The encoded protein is CASSYQHLAGELFF.

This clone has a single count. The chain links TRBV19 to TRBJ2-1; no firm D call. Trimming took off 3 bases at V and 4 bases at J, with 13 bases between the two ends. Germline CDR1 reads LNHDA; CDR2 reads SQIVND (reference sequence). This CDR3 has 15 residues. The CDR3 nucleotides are TGTGCCAGTAGTATCGGCGGAGAACCATACAATGAGCAGTTCTTC. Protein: CASSIGGEPYNEQFF. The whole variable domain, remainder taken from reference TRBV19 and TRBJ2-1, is DGGITQSPKYLFRKEGQNVTLSCEQNLNHDAMYWYRQDPGQGLRLIYYSQIVNDFQKGDIAEGYSVSREKKESFPLTVTSAQKNPTAFYLCASSIGGEPYNEQFFGPGTRLTVL.

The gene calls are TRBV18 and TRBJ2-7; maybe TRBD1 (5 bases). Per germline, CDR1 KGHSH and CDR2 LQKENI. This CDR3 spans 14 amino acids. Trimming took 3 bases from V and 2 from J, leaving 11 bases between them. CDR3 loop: CASSPYDRTYEQYF. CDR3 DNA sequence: TGTGCCAGCTCACCTTACGACAGAACCTACGAGCAGTACTTC.

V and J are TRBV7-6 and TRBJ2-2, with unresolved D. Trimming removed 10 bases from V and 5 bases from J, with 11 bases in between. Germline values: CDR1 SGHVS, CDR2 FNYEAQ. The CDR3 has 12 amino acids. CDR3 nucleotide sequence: TGTGCCATAACGGTCGCGACCGGGGAGCTGTTTTTT. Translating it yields CAITVATGELFF.

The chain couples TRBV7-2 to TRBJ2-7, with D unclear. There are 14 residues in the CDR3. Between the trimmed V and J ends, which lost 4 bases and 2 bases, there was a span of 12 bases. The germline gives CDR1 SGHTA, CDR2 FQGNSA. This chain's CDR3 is CASSSSVLAYEQYF. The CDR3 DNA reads TGTGCCAGCAGCTCAAGCGTTCTGGCCTACGAGCAGTACTTC.

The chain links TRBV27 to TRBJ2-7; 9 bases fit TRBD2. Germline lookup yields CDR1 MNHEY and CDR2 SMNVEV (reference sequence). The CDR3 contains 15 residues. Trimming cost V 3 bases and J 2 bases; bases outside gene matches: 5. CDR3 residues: CASSLISGGTYEQYF. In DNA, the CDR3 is TGTGCCAGCAGTTTGATTAGCGGGGGAACCTACGAGCAGTACTTC.

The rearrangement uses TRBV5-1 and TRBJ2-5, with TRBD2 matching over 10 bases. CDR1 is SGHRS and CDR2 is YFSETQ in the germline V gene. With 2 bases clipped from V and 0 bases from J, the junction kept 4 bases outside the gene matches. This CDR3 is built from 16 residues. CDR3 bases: TGCGCCAGCAGCTTCATAGCGGGGGGAGACCAAGAGACCCAGTACTTC. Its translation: CASSFIAGGDQETQYF.